This T cell receptor (beta chain) was recovered during a study of T cells after yellow fever vaccination. Study context: Preparation used SMART-Seq v4 Ultra Low Input for the low-cell-number fractions. Notes on the study in general: Abundant clonotypes from the bulk population could get into FACS-sorted repertoires as contaminants.

This CDR3 comprises 15 residues. Germline V lookup: CDR1 SGHTA, CDR2 FQGNSA. V was pared by 5 bases and J by 6 bases, with 17 bases between. In TCRdb, the 5' RACE reads were re-called with MiXCR into one record per CDR3 protein. This table holds under 600,000 distinct CDR3 sequences, 21% found once. Concerning this clonotype itself: What it binds is unknown.

The material was PBMCs, obtained roughly 20 days after the first yellow fever vaccination. The TCR originated in a man aged 18 to 29 who received the YFV17D yellow fever vaccine. The chain is built from TRBV7-2 and TRBJ1-5, with D possibly TRBD1 on 6 matching bases. CDR3 DNA: TGTGCCAGCAGCCCCCACTGGGGGCCGGGTCAGCCCCAGCATTTT. Residues: CASSPHWGPGQPQHF.